The 17 T cell receptor beta chains listed next were all sequenced from one sample in a study of CD8 T cells in ankylosing spondylitis. Antigen specificity for these receptors is unknown. Study outcomes and limitations: Seemingly characteristic of ankylosing spondylitis blood was a TCR beta motif consisting of about 8 highly homologous variants.

TCRdb called the 5' RACE reads again in MiXCR, with one record for every CDR3 protein. In the table there are roughly 220,000 distinct CDR3 sequences, 15% to 20% of which are singletons. Source material: blood, either unsorted or a sorted T cell fraction (not recorded which). The receptors were gathered from a male donor with ankylosing spondylitis.

This clonotype appeared a few times. J is TRBJ2-1 and V is TRBV4-1, with D maybe TRBD2 (7 bases). There are 14 residues in the CDR3. The V end was cut by 4 bases, the J end by 6 bases, with 13 bases between. The V gene's germline CDR1 is MGHRA and CDR2 YSYEKL. CDR3 in amino acids: CASSLGGGFNEQFF. The CDR3, as DNA: TGCGCCAGCAGCCTGGGAGGGGGATTCAATGAGCAGTTCTTC.

This clonotype was seen only a few times. The V and J genes are TRBV11-2 and TRBJ1-1, with 8 positions matching TRBD1. The CDR3 sequence is 16 residues long. From germline, CDR1 is SGHAT and CDR2 FQNNGV. Trimming took 5 bases from V and 0 from J; bases not matched to a gene: 8. The CDR3: CASSSWTGQMNTEAFF. DNA of the CDR3: TGTGCCAGCAGCAGTTGGACAGGGCAGATGAACACTGAAGCTTTCTTT.

The V gene is TRBV27, the J gene TRBJ1-5; D not certain. Germline V gene sequence: CDR1 MNHEY, CDR2 SMNVEV (reference sequence). The V end was cut by 3 bases, the J end by 2 bases, with 14 bases between. The CDR3 contains 16 residues. The CDR3 sequence: CASSFVWEGGNQPQHF. For the CDR3, the DNA is TGTGCCAGCAGTTTCGTTTGGGAAGGAGGCAATCAGCCCCAGCATTTT.

This clonotype turned up a few times. V usage is TRBV4-1 and J usage is TRBJ2-5, with 11 bases aligning to TRBD2. V shed 3 bases and J 7 bases; nucleotides not matched to a gene: 7. CDR1 and CDR2 (germline): MGHRA, YSYEKL. The CDR3 runs to 15 residues. The DNA for the CDR3 is TGCGCCAGCAGCCAGGGACTAGCGGCCGACGGGACCCAGTACTTC. This gives the protein CASSQGLAADGTQYF.

This clonotype was observed a handful of times. The gene calls are TRBV2 and TRBJ2-5; a weak D match, TRBD1 (6 bases). The CDR3 is 15 residues long. V was cut by 5 bases and J by 2 bases, with 15 bases left in between. Germline V gene lookup returns CDR1 SNHLY and CDR2 FYNNEI. The CDR3 bases are TGTGCCAGCAGTATTCCGACAGGCGGACAAGAGACCCAGTACTTC. Translated: CASSIPTGGQETQYF.

V is TRBV10-3 and J is TRBJ2-4; the D gene is possibly TRBD1 (5 bases). Germline values: CDR1 ENHRY, CDR2 SYGVKD. The CDR3 has 15 amino acids. Trimming stripped 3 bases from V and 7 bases from J, with 16 bases between. The CDR3 region has the DNA TGTGCCATCAGTGAAGAACGACAGTTGGTCAACATTCAGTACTTC. The encoded protein is CAISEERQLVNIQYF.

For this clonotype: An end of the junction differs from the germline gene, which may be a read error. This sequence joins TRBV4-2 and TRBJ2-7; TRBD2 matches at 10 bases. This CDR3 comprises 20 residues. Germline-derived CDR1 and CDR2 are LGHNA and YNFKEQ. The CDR3 is CASSQEIGASGSPETYEQYF. DNA of the CDR3: TGTGCTAGCAGCCAAGAGATTGGGGCTAGCGGGAGTCCTGAGACCTACGAGCAGTACTTC.

This clonotype was observed at least ten times. This sequence joins TRBV24-1 and TRBJ2-7; D ambiguous. The CDR3 spans 12 residues. CDR1 and CDR2 (germline): KGHDR, SFDVKD. V was cut by 7 bases and J by 4 bases, with 10 bases left in between. CDR3 residues: CATSQLPYEQYF. The CDR3 DNA reads TGTGCCACCAGCCAACTTCCTTACGAGCAGTACTTC.

This clonotype was seen only a few times. The V gene is TRBV12-3 or TRBV12-4, the J gene TRBJ2-2; 8 bases are shared with TRBD1. This CDR3 region has 13 residues. The V segment lost 6 bases and the J segment 7 bases; nucleotides outside the gene matches: 4. DNA for the CDR3: TGTGCCAGCAGCAACAGGGGGTTCGGGGAGCTGTTTTTT. It codes for CASSNRGFGELFF.

The rearrangement links TRBV7-2 to TRBJ2-3; TRBD2 agrees at 12 bases. The germline CDR1 and CDR2 sequences are SGHTA and FQGNSA. Unmatched junction bases numbered 10, after V lost 3 bases and J lost 6 bases. The CDR3 spans 17 residues. The CDR3 DNA follows: TGTGCCAGCAGCTTCCCTACTAGCGGGGGGTGGCCGGATACGCAGTATTTT. Its protein product is CASSFPTSGGWPDTQYF.

This clonotype was counted only a few times. The genes are TRBV5-1 and TRBJ1-1; D unclear. Germline-derived CDR1 and CDR2 are SGHRS and YFSETQ. The CDR3 covers 13 residues. V was shortened by 4 bases and J by 7 bases, with 14 bases between the two germline ends. The CDR3 loop is CASSPDRGGEAFF. In DNA, the CDR3 is TGCGCCAGCAGCCCGGACCGTGGAGGTGAAGCTTTCTTT. Based on the CDR3 plus reference TRBV5-1 and TRBJ1-1, the full variable domain is KAGVTQTPRYLIKTRGQQVTLSCSPISGHRSVSWYQQTPGQGLQFLFEYFSETQRNKGNFPGRFSGRQFSNSRSEMNVSTLELGDSALYLCASSPDRGGEAFFGQGTRLTVV.

In its sample, this clonotype was seen a few times. The V call is TRBV3-1, the J call TRBJ1-5, with D unresolved. V lost 5 bases and J lost 6, with 17 bases in between. The germline gives CDR1 LGHDT, CDR2 YNNKEL (reference sequence). CDR3 length: 15 amino acids. This CDR3 is CASSSGSSLTQPQHF. CDR3 in DNA: TGTGCCAGCAGCTCCGGGTCTTCATTGACTCAGCCCCAGCATTTT.

The chain carries TRBV4-1 and TRBJ2-2; tentatively, D is TRBD1 (5 bases). The CDR3 extends over 16 amino acids. Germline V gene data show CDR1 as MGHRA and CDR2 as YSYEKL. Trimming removed 5 bases from V and 5 bases from J, with 18 bases in between. The CDR3 coding sequence is TGCGCCAGCAGCTTCCAGGGATTTCCTAGTACCGGGGAGCTGTTTTTT. It codes for CASSFQGFPSTGELFF.

This clonotype was detected ten times or more. The V gene is TRBV4-3, the J gene TRBJ1-5; 8 bases agree with TRBD1. Germline CDR1 LGHNA, CDR2 YSLEER. V lost 4 bases to trimming and J lost 9 bases; unmatched junction nucleotides: 8. The CDR3 has 14 amino acids. The CDR3 sequence: CASSPGTGLPPQHF. CDR3 nucleotide sequence: TGCGCCAGCAGCCCCGGGACAGGACTGCCGCCCCAGCATTTT.

This chain links TRBV7-8 with TRBJ2-2; D is uncertain. With 3 bases removed from V and 6 bases from J, the gap between germline ends came to 17 bases. The CDR3 contains 16 residues. Germline loops: CDR1 SGHVS, CDR2 FQNEAQ. The CDR3 nucleotides are TGTGCCAGCAGCTTCAGTTCCGGCGTTGGGGCCGGGGAGCTGTTTTTT. Residues: CASSFSSGVGAGELFF.

The chain carries TRBV7-3 and TRBJ1-1; 7 bases are shared with TRBD1. V lost 6 bases and J lost 4; bases outside the gene matches: 5. Per germline, CDR1 SGHTA and CDR2 FQGTGA. The CDR3 sequence is 13 residues long. The CDR3 sequence is CASRAPGGTEAFF. In nucleotides, the CDR3 is TGTGCCAGCAGGGCCCCAGGGGGCACTGAAGCTTTCTTT.

This clonotype was counted only a few times. V usage is TRBV20-1 and J usage is TRBJ2-1, with D perhaps matching TRBD2 (5 bases). From germline, CDR1 is DFQATT and CDR2 SNEGSKA (reference sequence). This CDR3 contains 13 residues. V was clipped by 3 bases and J by 8 bases, with 14 bases between them. CDR3 residues: CSASPGNSHEQFF. Written as DNA, the CDR3 is TGCAGTGCTAGTCCCGGGAATTCGCATGAGCAGTTCTTC.